These T cell receptor beta chains were read from a single sample in a study of vaccination effects on CD4 cells after COVID-19. The antigens for these receptors are not known. Sequencing was performed with immunoSEQ multiplex PCR; in TCRdb, only in-frame clones are kept and a portion is missing. The repertoire consists of 25,000 or so clones, with 73% occurring once and the leading ten covering 4.5% to 6.5%. The sample consisted of CD4+ T cells from PBMCs cultured with SARS-CoV-2 spike peptides, taken before COVID-19 vaccination. Source of these receptors: a human donor who received a COVID-19 vaccine. The CDR3 runs from the conserved cysteine through the conserved F or W. The order of the fields is D gene, J gene, V gene, CDR3 protein. D genes are given only for firm matches.

d_gene: .
j_gene: TRBJ1-4
v_gene: TRBV15
CDR3aa: CATAPGQKVGGEKLFF

d_gene: TRBD2
j_gene: TRBJ2-1
v_gene: TRBV6-4
CDR3aa: CASSDSAGGPNEQFF

d_gene: TRBD1
j_gene: TRBJ1-6
v_gene: TRBV5-1
CDR3aa: CASSLGTGALGNSPLHF

d_gene: .
j_gene: TRBJ1-4
v_gene: TRBV5-4
CDR3aa: CASSNGLEKLFF

d_gene: TRBD1
j_gene: TRBJ2-1
v_gene: TRBV5-1
CDR3aa: CASSRRQGPGYNEQFF

d_gene: .
j_gene: TRBJ2-6
v_gene: TRBV25-1
CDR3aa: CASSEYGGTSGANVLTF

d_gene: .
j_gene: TRBJ1-4
v_gene: TRBV20-1
CDR3aa: CSAPDYEKLFF

d_gene: .
j_gene: TRBJ2-7
v_gene: TRBV19
CDR3aa: CASSIQPDSTEQYF

d_gene: TRBD1
j_gene: TRBJ1-4
v_gene: TRBV30
CDR3aa: CAWAGQSLNEKLFF

d_gene: TRBD2
j_gene: TRBJ2-2
v_gene: TRBV3-1/TRBV3-2
CDR3aa: CASSQDRLAAGELFF

d_gene: .
j_gene: TRBJ1-3
v_gene: TRBV5-4
CDR3aa: CASSLGGQTGNTIYF

d_gene: TRBD1
j_gene: TRBJ1-1
v_gene: TRBV5-1
CDR3aa: CASSVRDRGTGEAFF

d_gene: .
j_gene: TRBJ2-2
v_gene: TRBV10-3
CDR3aa: CAISPRGSPTGELFF

d_gene: .
j_gene: TRBJ1-6
v_gene: TRBV3-1/TRBV3-2
CDR3aa: CASSQGGMNNSPLHF

d_gene: .
j_gene: TRBJ1-1
v_gene: TRBV5-8
CDR3aa: CASSPSLRRTGTEAFF

d_gene: TRBD1
j_gene: TRBJ1-5
v_gene: TRBV7-2
CDR3aa: CASSPGQGSGGGNQPQHF

d_gene: .
j_gene: TRBJ1-1
v_gene: TRBV3-1/TRBV3-2
CDR3aa: CASSPREYTEAFF

d_gene: .
j_gene: TRBJ2-3
v_gene: TRBV2
CDR3aa: CASSRDSDTQYF

d_gene: TRBD1
j_gene: TRBJ2-7
v_gene: TRBV25-1
CDR3aa: CASSDGNRGSYEQYF

d_gene: TRBD1
j_gene: TRBJ1-5
v_gene: TRBV10-3
CDR3aa: CATGQFNQPQHF

d_gene: TRBD1
j_gene: TRBJ1-5
v_gene: TRBV12-3/TRBV12-4
CDR3aa: CASRGQGDQPQHF

d_gene: .
j_gene: TRBJ2-4
v_gene: TRBV21-1
CDR3aa: CASSLRGGAEAKNIQYF

d_gene: .
j_gene: TRBJ1-1
v_gene: TRBV5-6
CDR3aa: CASSLVLPNTEAFF

d_gene: .
j_gene: TRBJ1-5
v_gene: TRBV3-1/TRBV3-2
CDR3aa: CASSQGAGAVGQPQHF

d_gene: .
j_gene: TRBJ2-5
v_gene: TRBV4-1
CDR3aa: CASSPGWRGQETQYF

d_gene: .
j_gene: TRBJ2-7
v_gene: TRBV10-1
CDR3aa: CASSAPDTPPYEQYF

d_gene: .
j_gene: TRBJ2-2
v_gene: TRBV3-1/TRBV3-2
CDR3aa: CASSPRLGGELFF

d_gene: TRBD1
j_gene: TRBJ2-5
v_gene: TRBV19
CDR3aa: CASSPLKRDRDRGQETQYF

d_gene: .
j_gene: TRBJ1-4
v_gene: TRBV7-2
CDR3aa: CASSLEASHNEKLFF

d_gene: TRBD1
j_gene: TRBJ1-4
v_gene: TRBV7-9
CDR3aa: CASSLGDRGGVNEKLFF

d_gene: .
j_gene: TRBJ1-2
v_gene: TRBV11-2
CDR3aa: CASSSDAGLYGYTF

d_gene: .
j_gene: TRBJ2-7
v_gene: TRBV5-6
CDR3aa: CASSSAGFSRNEQYF

d_gene: .
j_gene: TRBJ2-1
v_gene: TRBV11-2
CDR3aa: CASSLDGTHYNEQFF

d_gene: .
j_gene: TRBJ1-5
v_gene: TRBV2
CDR3aa: CASRAGDYSNQPQHF

d_gene: .
j_gene: TRBJ1-1
v_gene: TRBV5-1
CDR3aa: CASSLGGGMNTEAFF

d_gene: .
j_gene: TRBJ2-1
v_gene: TRBV12-5
CDR3aa: CASGSDWGSYNEQFF

d_gene: TRBD1
j_gene: TRBJ2-7
v_gene: TRBV13
CDR3aa: CASSLGGTGSEQYF

d_gene: .
j_gene: TRBJ2-7
v_gene: TRBV11-3
CDR3aa: CASSCPNYIDSKRDF

d_gene: TRBD1
j_gene: TRBJ1-4
v_gene: TRBV25-1
CDR3aa: CASSETGGGEKLFF

d_gene: TRBD2
j_gene: TRBJ2-1
v_gene: TRBV11-3
CDR3aa: CASSPSGLANEQFF

d_gene: TRBD1
j_gene: TRBJ1-1
v_gene: TRBV18
CDR3aa: CASSPRGQLNTEAFF

d_gene: .
j_gene: TRBJ1-2
v_gene: TRBV30
CDR3aa: CACSVAGYTF

d_gene: .
j_gene: TRBJ1-4
v_gene: TRBV3-1/TRBV3-2
CDR3aa: CASSQRSGGEKLFF

d_gene: TRBD1
j_gene: TRBJ1-3
v_gene: TRBV6-5
CDR3aa: CASSQGVRNTIYF

d_gene: .
j_gene: TRBJ2-5
v_gene: TRBV14
CDR3aa: CASSQGFQTQYF